A selection of T cell receptor beta chains follows, all from one sample in a study of glioma-infiltrating T cells. TCRdb re-called the multiplex PCR reads through MiXCR, storing one row per CDR3 protein. The table includes fewer than 110,000 distinct CDR3 sequences, roughly 30% detected once. Sequences were obtained from glioma tissue, nonneoplastic brain tissue, or PBMCs (not recorded which). The receptors stem from a human donor with low-grade glioma or glioblastoma, undergoing nonglioma brain surgery, or in good health (not recorded which). Both conserved end residues are part of each CDR3. Each record gives: D gene, J gene, clone size, V gene, CDR3 DNA, CDR3 protein. The D gene is left open where the match is weak. Some rows have no size entry. The others give once, few or many, or a class for an expanded clone.

-,TRBJ1-5,many,TRBV2,TGTGCCAGCAGTGATAGGGGGATAGCCAGTCAGCCCCAGCATTTT,CASSDRGIASQPQHF
-,TRBJ2-6,-,TRBV6-1,TGTGCCAGCTTGGACCCCTCCACTGGGGCCAACGTCCTGACTTTC,CASLDPSTGANVLTF
TRBD2,TRBJ2-2,many,TRBV2,TGTGCCAGCAGTGTCGGGGGGATCACCGGGGAGCTGTTTTTT,CASSVGGITGELFF
TRBD2,TRBJ2-1,many,TRBV4-3,TGCGCCAGCAGCCAAGATCTAGCGGGGGAGTACAATGAGCAGTTCTTC,CASSQDLAGEYNEQFF
TRBD1,TRBJ2-3,few,TRBV11-2,TGTGCCAGCAGCTTAGATCCCAGGGGGCACACAGATACGCAGTATTTT,CASSLDPRGHTDTQYF
TRBD2,TRBJ2-3,many,TRBV20-1,TGCAGTAAAAGGCGGGGGAACACAGATACGCAGTATTTT,CSKRRGNTDTQYF
-,TRBJ1-1,many,TRBV7-9,TGTGCCAGCAGCTCAGGCAGGGAGGACACTGAAGCTTTCTTT,CASSSGREDTEAFF
-,TRBJ1-1,-,TRBV19,TGTGCCAGTAGTAAGCCCCGGGGTGAAGCTTTCTTT,CASSKPRGEAFF
-,TRBJ2-5,few,TRBV19,TGTGCCAGTAGTTCAAACCAAGAGACCCAGTACTTC,CASSSNQETQYF
TRBD2,TRBJ2-7,-,TRBV12-3/TRBV12-4,TGTGCCAGCAGTTCACGTCCCGGGGGGGCCTTTCACTACGAGCAGTACTTC,CASSSRPGGAFHYEQYF
TRBD2,TRBJ2-5,many,TRBV7-9,TGTGCCAGCAGCTTCAGGGTAGCGGGAGCAGAGACCCAGTACTTC,CASSFRVAGAETQYF
-,TRBJ2-3,many,TRBV7-9,TGTGCCAGCATCAGACAGCTCACAGATACGCAGTATTTT,CASIRQLTDTQYF
TRBD2,TRBJ2-3,-,TRBV7-2,TGTGCCAGCAGCTTAGCCCCTCCCGGGACTAGCGGGGGGCAAAATACGCAGTATTTT,CASSLAPPGTSGGQNTQYF
-,TRBJ1-5,many,TRBV27,TGTGCCAGCAGTTTTACCTTTAGCAATCAGCCCCAGCATTTT,CASSFTFSNQPQHF
TRBD2,TRBJ2-3,few,TRBV18,TGTGCCAGCTCACCCGGACTAGCGGGGGAAAATACGCAGTATTTT,CASSPGLAGENTQYF
-,TRBJ2-1,many,TRBV7-8,TGTGCCAGCAGCAAGTACAGGGTTTCCCCAGCTAACAATGAGCAGTTCTTC,CASSKYRVSPANNEQFF
-,TRBJ1-6,many,TRBV6-1,TGTGCCAGCATTGGAGGAACGGGCTCACCCCTCCACTTT,CASIGGTGSPLHF
-,TRBJ1-5,many,TRBV6-1,TGTGCCAGCAGTTTTGTGTCCGGGGGGCCCCAGCATTTT,CASSFVSGGPQHF
-,TRBJ1-2,-,TRBV9,TGTGCCAGCGGTGTCCACTTGAATGTAAACTATGGCTACACCTTC,CASGVHLNVNYGYTF
TRBD1,TRBJ1-5,many,TRBV4-3,TGCGCCAGCAGCCAGGACAGACAGGGGTATAGCAATCAGCCCCAGCATTTT,CASSQDRQGYSNQPQHF
TRBD2,TRBJ2-2,-,TRBV29-1,TGCAGCGTTGATTCGCGGGGGGGAGCCGGGGAGCTGTTTTTT,CSVDSRGGAGELFF
-,TRBJ1-6,few,TRBV7-2,TGTGCCAGCAGCTTAGCAGAGGGACCACCCCTCCACTTT,CASSLAEGPPLHF
TRBD1,TRBJ2-3,many,TRBV6-1,TGTGCCAGCAGTGCCCGGACAGGGGGCCCAGATACGCAGTATTTT,CASSARTGGPDTQYF
-,TRBJ1-2,many,TRBV2,TGTGCCAGCAGCGTTGGTCCTAACTATGGCTACACCTTC,CASSVGPNYGYTF
-,TRBJ2-1,few,TRBV11-1,TGTGCCAGCTCGCCGGGCGTCGGAGAGCAGTTCTTC,CASSPGVGEQFF
TRBD1,TRBJ1-3,-,TRBV7-2,TGTGCCAGCAGCGTTCGACAGGGGGCACCTGGAGACACCATATATTTT,CASSVRQGAPGDTIYF
-,TRBJ1-2,-,TRBV28,TGTGCCAGCAACCGGGAGGGGGGCAGGGGCTACACCTTC,CASNREGGRGYTF
TRBD2,TRBJ2-7,-,TRBV20-1,TGCAGTGCCCTGGAGGGGACTAGCGGGGGCTACGAGCAGTACTTC,CSALEGTSGGYEQYF
TRBD1,TRBJ1-2,-,TRBV7-2,TGTGCCAGCAGCTCGACCTGGACAGGGGGCAAGAGTGGCCACACCTTC,CASSSTWTGGKSGHTF
-,TRBJ1-1,many,TRBV3-1,TGTGCCAGCAGCCAAGGTTTGAGGCGTGGGTCTGAAGCTTTCTTT,CASSQGLRRGSEAFF
-,TRBJ1-4,few,TRBV4-3,TGCGCCAGCAGCCTCGATACACGGCCCAATGAAAAACTGTTTTTT,CASSLDTRPNEKLFF
TRBD1,TRBJ2-5,many,TRBV27,TGTGCCAGCTGGGACAGACAAGAGACCCAGTACTTC,CASWDRQETQYF
-,TRBJ1-2,many,TRBV6-1,TGTGCCAGCAGTTCCATGTCTGTTGATGGCTACACCTTC,CASSSMSVDGYTF
TRBD1,TRBJ1-4,many,TRBV4-2,TGTGCCAGCAGCCAGTCCGGGACAGGGAGAGAAAAACTGTTTTTT,CASSQSGTGREKLFF
TRBD2,TRBJ2-3,many,TRBV24-1,TGTGCCACCAGTCCGAGTACGGGGGGGGACGTCACAGATACGCAGTATTTT,CATSPSTGGDVTDTQYF
-,TRBJ2-7,many,TRBV4-1,TGCGCCAGCAGCCAAGATACGGCAGGAATCTACGAGCAGTACTTC,CASSQDTAGIYEQYF
-,TRBJ2-4,-,TRBV10-2,TGCGCCAGCAGTGAGTACTACGATACCAAAAACATTCAGTACTTC,CASSEYYDTKNIQYF
TRBD1,TRBJ2-1,few,TRBV19,TGTGCCACCCCGGACCCAGGACAGGGAGCCCCGAGCTCCTACAATGAGCAGTTCTTC,CATPDPGQGAPSSYNEQFF
-,TRBJ2-7,few,TRBV6-1,TGTGCCAGCCACAGGGACCCCTACGAGCAGTACTTC,CASHRDPYEQYF
-,TRBJ2-3,many,TRBV2,TGTGCCAGCAGAAGGGGAGCAGATACGCAGTATTTT,CASRRGADTQYF
-,TRBJ2-1,-,TRBV29-1,TGCAGCGTTGGAAAGGCTCTCTACAATGAGCAGTTCTTC,CSVGKALYNEQFF
TRBD2,TRBJ2-5,-,TRBV2,TGTGCCAGCAGTGCGATGACTAGCGCCTACGAGATCCAGTACTTC,CASSAMTSAYEIQYF
TRBD2,TRBJ2-1,many,TRBV18,TGTGCCAGCTCACCATTGCGGGGGAACAATGAGCAGTTCTTC,CASSPLRGNNEQFF